This T cell receptor beta chain came from a study of CD8 T cells in Susac syndrome. After extraction with the RNeasy kit, about 0.45 to 1 ug of the RNA was reverse transcribed using random hexamers. Each CDR3 protein gets one entry after TCRdb re-called the immunoSEQ multiplex PCR reads with MiXCR. Here the sample spans 210,000 or so distinct CDR3 sequences, about 94% being singletons. The specimen was CD4+ T cells from PBMCs. This receptor was identified in a human donor with Susac syndrome.

Written as DNA, the CDR3 is TGTGCCAGCAGTTTATCCCTAGGGGGCTACACCTTC. Its protein is CASSLSLGGYTF. The gene calls are TRBV12-3 or TRBV12-4 and TRBJ1-2; D not certain. The V gene lost 2 bases and the J gene lost 8 bases, with 9 bases spanning the gap. The length of the CDR3 is 12 residues.